Below are 3 T cell receptor beta chains sequenced from a single sample in a study of graft-versus-host responses after intestinal transplantation. The table came from immunoSEQ multiplex PCR; TCRdb's copy has only in-frame clones and leaves some out. The data contain 9,500 to 11,000 clones, more than 85% of them singletons. Material: PBMCs, obtained 41 days after intestinal transplantation. The receptors shown here come from a human patient who received an intestinal transplant, so some T cells may come from the graft donor.

The rearrangement joins TRBV27 to TRBJ2-7, with 9 bases identical to TRBD1. CDR3 length: 13 amino acids. Germline V gene data show CDR1 as MNHEY and CDR2 as SMNVEV (reference sequence). V was clipped by 3 bases and J by 6 bases; unmatched bases: 3. The CDR3 DNA reads as TGTGCCAGCAGTTTTGGACAGGGGAGCGAGCAGTACTTC. Translated, it gives CASSFGQGSEQYF.

The chain recombines TRBV19 with TRBJ2-1, with 8 bases fitting TRBD2. This CDR3 region has 18 residues. V lost 4 bases and J lost 1; bases outside the gene matches: 12. The germline V gene encodes CDR1 LNHDA and CDR2 SQIVND (reference sequence). CDR3 bases: TGTGCCAGTAGTAGCGGGGGGCCCTTTCTTGCATCCTACAATGAGCAGTTCTTC. Amino acid sequence: CASSSGGPFLASYNEQFF.

The rearrangement joins TRBV5-4 to TRBJ1-2; no clear D gene. Per germline, CDR1 SGHNT and CDR2 YYREEE (reference sequence). This CDR3 spans 11 amino acids. V lost 0 bases and J 6 bases, leaving 3 bases between the germline ends. The CDR3 reads CASSLENGYTF. The CDR3 DNA reads TGTGCCAGCAGCTTGGAAAATGGCTACACCTTC. Full variable domain (missing parts from reference TRBV5-4 and TRBJ1-2): ETGVTQSPTHLIKTRGQQVTLRCSSQSGHNTVSWYQQALGQGPQFIFQYYREEENGRGNFPPRFSGLQFPNYSSELNVNALELDDSALYLCASSLENGYTFGSGTRLTVV.